This entry concerns a single TCR beta chain. Germline assignment: CDR1 SGHRS and CDR2 YFSETQ. V gave up 0 bases and J gave up 0 bases; unmatched junction bases: 6. The CDR3 extends over 18 amino acids. The data stem from a study of blood T cell repertoires in COVID-19. Produced via immunoSEQ multiplex PCR; TCRdb's table is partial and in-frame only. The table shows 200,000 or so clones, with roughly 87% occurring only once. The sequenced sample consisted of peripheral blood. The source of this sequence is a man aged 40-50 years with active or convalescent COVID-19. The rearrangement joins TRBV5-1 to TRBJ2-1; 10 nucleotides line up with TRBD2. The CDR3 reads CASSLARTSGSSYNEQFF. Here the CDR3 DNA reads TGCGCCAGCAGCTTGGCAAGGACTAGCGGAAGCTCCTACAATGAGCAGTTCTTC.